One sample yielded the 20 T cell receptor beta chains listed below, sequenced in a study of T cells in Graves' hyperthyroidism and ophthalmopathy. The source material, RNA transcripts, was used to amplify TCR beta CDR3 regions. The HTBI primer set was used in a first-round RT-PCR of the TCR CDR3. TCRdb fed the multiplex PCR reads into MiXCR, producing one record per CDR3 protein. This table has hundreds of thousands of distinct CDR3 sequences, 24% appearing once. Sequencing was performed on blood. These receptors all come from a woman between 35 and 50 years old with Graves' ophthalmopathy.

The rearrangement joins TRBV2 to TRBJ2-5; 11 nucleotides agree with TRBD2. V trimming: 2 bases; J trimming: 7 bases; junction bases outside the gene matches: 0. From germline, CDR1 is SNHLY and CDR2 FYNNEI. CDR3 length: 13 amino acids. DNA for the CDR3: TGTGCCAGCAGTGAACTAGCGGGGGGGACCCAGTACTTC. Encoded protein: CASSELAGGTQYF.

This clonotype showed up many times. The genes are TRBV6-5 and TRBJ2-5; 7 nucleotides align to TRBD2. The J segment lost 5 bases and the V segment lost 2 bases, leaving 8 bases of the junction unmatched. From germline, CDR1 is MNHEY and CDR2 SVGAGI. The CDR3 loop spans 15 amino acids. The CDR3 DNA reads TGTGCCAGCAGTTACGGAGGGAGGGCCGGGGAGACCCAGTACTTC. Its translation is CASSYGGRAGETQYF.

This clonotype was seen just once. The J gene is TRBJ2-7, the V gene TRBV27; a weak D match, TRBD1 (6 bases). Germline V lookup: CDR1 MNHEY, CDR2 SMNVEV (reference sequence). The CDR3 totals 14 residues. V was trimmed by 2 bases and J by 3 bases, leaving 11 bases between them. The CDR3 nucleotides read TGTGCCAGCAGTTTAGGGACACGCTACTACGAGCAGTACTTC. Amino acids: CASSLGTRYYEQYF.

This clonotype appeared many times. The rearrangement uses TRBV7-8 and TRBJ2-5; D is unresolved. CDR1 and CDR2 (germline): SGHVS, FQNEAQ. V shed 5 bases and J shed 3 bases, with 13 bases lying between them. The CDR3 sequence is 14 residues long. In DNA form, the CDR3 reads TGTGCCAGCAGCCTCCTTAATGGGAAAGAGACCCAGTACTTC. This sequence encodes CASSLLNGKETQYF.

This clonotype was detected many times. This chain uses TRBV29-1 with TRBJ1-1; 9 bases agree with TRBD1. The CDR3 consists of 15 residues. Per germline, CDR1 SQVTM and CDR2 ANQGSEA. Trimming took 7 bases from V and 1 from J; bases not matched to a gene: 10. The CDR3 sequence is CSARQGGFKNTEAFF. Written as DNA, the CDR3 is TGCAGCGCAAGACAGGGGGGATTTAAGAACACTGAAGCTTTCTTT.

The gene calls are TRBV7-2 and TRBJ1-2; TRBD1 is a possible D gene (6 bases). The CDR3 length is 13 residues. Germline V gene sequence: CDR1 SGHTA, CDR2 FQGNSA. V dropped 10 bases and J dropped 6 bases, with 18 bases sitting between them. CDR3 DNA: TGTGCCACTCGGCAGACCTACAGGGATGGCTACACCTTC. It encodes CATRQTYRDGYTF.

For this clonotype: This likely comes from a read error, as the CDR3 has no conserved phenylalanine or tryptophan at its end. The V call is TRBV24-1, the J call TRBJ1-5; D uncertain. Germline lookup yields CDR1 KGHDR and CDR2 SFDVKD. The CDR3 spans 15 residues. V was clipped by 9 bases and J by 0 bases, with 14 bases between them. This chain's CDR3 is CATEEKLYSNQPQHL. As DNA, the CDR3 is TGTGCCACCGAGGAAAAGCTTTATAGCAATCAGCCCCAGCATTTA.

Ten or more counts support this clonotype. The chain couples TRBV5-1 to TRBJ2-7; D is perhaps TRBD1 or TRBD2 (5 bases each). Trimming took 4 bases from V and 0 from J, leaving 11 bases between them. Germline CDR1 and CDR2: SGHRS and YFSETQ. CDR3 size: 14 residues. The CDR3 DNA is TGCGCCAGCAGCGCGGTAGGGACCTCCTACGAGCAGTACTTC. Translating it yields CASSAVGTSYEQYF.

This clonotype was recorded at least ten times. V and J are TRBV18 and TRBJ2-7, with D maybe TRBD2 (6 bases). The V end was cut by 6 bases, the J end by 7 bases, with 16 bases between. CDR1 is KGHSH and CDR2 is LQKENI in the germline V gene. The CDR3 consists of 13 residues. CDR3 DNA: TGTGCCAGCTCCCCCGGGACTGCGAGGGAGCAGTACTTC. Protein: CASSPGTAREQYF.

This clonotype was recorded many times. The chain recombines TRBV20-1 with TRBJ2-4, with D possibly matching TRBD2 (5 bases). Trimming left V 3 bases short and J 3 bases short, with 15 bases between. Germline V gene sequence: CDR1 DFQATT, CDR2 SNEGSKA (reference sequence). There are 15 residues in the CDR3. The CDR3 here is CSASAGQEVKNIQYF. The CDR3 coding sequence is TGCAGTGCTAGCGCCGGGCAGGAGGTCAAAAACATTCAGTACTTC.

This clonotype was seen only a few times. This chain uses TRBV6-2 or TRBV6-3 with TRBJ2-7; 8 bases match TRBD1. The CDR3 has 19 amino acids. Unmatched junction bases numbered 24, after V lost 8 bases and J lost 3 bases. The germline V gene has CDR1 MNHEY and CDR2 SVGEGT. CDR3 bases: TGTGCCAGCTATACATGGACCCCGTCTAACAGGGGGAAAGGCTACGAGCAGTACTTC. This sequence encodes CASYTWTPSNRGKGYEQYF.

This clonotype was seen ten or more times. Given a much more abundant clone one base away, this may be a read error. The V and J genes are TRBV12-3 or TRBV12-4 and TRBJ1-1; D gene ambiguous. Trimming stripped 11 bases from V and 1 base from J, with 23 bases between. The length of the CDR3 is 16 residues. As DNA, the CDR3 is TGTGCCGGCACCAAACCCCCTAGCCGACGGAACACTGAAGCTTTCTTT. This encodes CAGTKPPSRRNTEAFF.

This clonotype was detected ten times or more. The V and J genes are TRBV20-1 and TRBJ1-5, with D tentatively TRBD1 (6 bases). The CDR3 is made up of 15 amino acids. Germline CDR1 DFQATT, CDR2 SNEGSKA (reference sequence). V was shortened by 5 bases and J by 2 bases, with 16 bases between the two germline ends. The CDR3 DNA is TGCAGTGCTCGCCCCTTGGACAGCGGCAATCAGCCCCAGCATTTT. This translates into CSARPLDSGNQPQHF.

The chain combines TRBV6-1 with TRBJ1-1; 7 bases align to TRBD1. The length of the CDR3 is 12 residues. V dropped 6 bases and J dropped 7; count of bases not matched to a gene: 5. CDR1 and CDR2 from the germline V gene are MNHNS and SASEGT. This CDR3 reads CASRRGQYEAFF. CDR3 nucleotides: TGTGCCAGCAGGAGGGGACAGTATGAAGCTTTCTTT.

The J gene is TRBJ1-2, the V gene TRBV29-1; D is unresolved. The CDR3 has 14 residues. CDR1 and CDR2 (germline): SQVTM, ANQGSEA. V lost 5 bases to trimming and J lost 8 bases, with 21 bases between them. The CDR3 nucleotides are TGCAGCGTTTCTGCTGGAACTACCCTCAGGGGCTACACCTTC. Translated: CSVSAGTTLRGYTF.

This clonotype was recorded at least ten times. The rearrangement joins TRBV28 to TRBJ2-2; TRBD2 is a possible D gene (5 bases). The germline CDR1 and CDR2 sequences are MDHEN and SYDVKM. The CDR3 consists of 15 residues. Deletions cut 3 bases from V and 6 bases from J, with 14 bases between. This CDR3 is CASSFLASGAGELFF. The CDR3 DNA reads as TGTGCCAGCAGTTTCCTAGCTTCTGGTGCCGGGGAGCTGTTTTTT.

This clonotype was recorded many times. J is TRBJ2-2 and V is TRBV20-1, with 7 bases fitting TRBD1. With V trimmed by 4 bases and J by 7 bases, 9 bases remained unmatched. Germline lookup yields CDR1 DFQATT and CDR2 SNEGSKA (reference sequence). CDR3 length equals 14 residues. For the CDR3, the DNA is TGCAGTGCTATACTCTCTCGACAGGGCGGGGAGCTGTTTTTT. This translates into CSAILSRQGGELFF.

This clonotype was recorded at least ten times. This chain joins TRBV10-3 and TRBJ1-6; a weak D match, TRBD1 (6 bases). The germline V and J ends were trimmed by 2 bases and 5 bases, with 19 bases remaining between them. The length of the CDR3 is 18 residues. Germline lookup yields CDR1 ENHRY and CDR2 SYGVKD. The CDR3 nucleotides read TGTGCCATCAGTGAGCATCCGACAGGCCAAATAGATAATTCACCCCTCCACTTT. As protein: CAISEHPTGQIDNSPLHF.

CDR3 DNA: TGCAGCGTTCCGGTCGGTGTGGCAGGGGGACCCGAGCAGTTCTTC. Its protein product is CSVPVGVAGGPEQFF. J is TRBJ2-7 and V is TRBV29-1; 7 nucleotides line up with TRBD1. The J call may be faulty, since TRBJ2-1 better matches the DNA end. There are 15 residues in the CDR3. Germline CDR1 SQVTM, CDR2 ANQGSEA.

This clonotype was observed a few times. The chain combines TRBV3-1 with TRBJ2-5; TRBD2 matches 10 bases. Looked up from germline, CDR1 is LGHDT and CDR2 is YNNKEL (reference sequence). V was clipped by 1 base and J by 10 bases; unmatched bases: 21. This CDR3 contains 19 residues. CDR3 DNA sequence: TGTGCCAGCAGCCAAGCAGGATCCCAGCGGGAGGGCCGAAGGGGGGTCCAGTACTTC. Translation gives CASSQAGSQREGRRGVQYF.